The 17 T cell receptor beta chains in this list originate from one sample, sequenced in a study of blood T cell repertoires in COVID-19. Produced via immunoSEQ multiplex PCR; TCRdb's table is partial and in-frame only. This repertoire shows 250,000 to 300,000 clones, 70% to 90% found once; its top ten account for 2%. The sample was PBMCs or T cells enriched from blood (not recorded which). The receptors shown here come from a woman aged 55-75 years in a cohort exposed to, infected with or recovered from COVID-19 (not recorded which).

The V and J genes are TRBV7-9 and TRBJ1-1; 8 nucleotides agree with TRBD1. Germline V gene sequence: CDR1 SEHNR, CDR2 FQNEAQ (reference sequence). Trimming took 1 base from V and 8 from J; bases not matched to a gene: 3. The CDR3 consists of 13 residues. The CDR3 nucleotides are TGTGCCAGCAGCTTAGACCCAGGGGGCGAAGCTTTCTTT. It translates to CASSLDPGGEAFF.

The J gene is TRBJ1-4, the V gene TRBV30, with D possibly being TRBD1 (6 bases). The V and J ends lost 3 bases and 8 bases respectively, with 16 bases between them. Germline V gene lookup returns CDR1 GTSNPN and CDR2 SVGIG (reference sequence). The CDR3 totals 14 residues. The CDR3 is CAWSPGQGPEKLFF. The CDR3 nucleotides are TGTGCCTGGAGCCCGGGGCAGGGGCCAGAAAAACTGTTTTTT.

The chain combines TRBV4-3 with TRBJ1-1; the D is unclear. The CDR3 spans 14 residues. The V end was cut by 4 bases, the J end by 3 bases, with 12 bases between. Per germline, CDR1 LGHNA and CDR2 YSLEER. CDR3 region: CASSLTGVDTEAFF. The CDR3 region has the DNA TGCGCCAGCAGCCTCACGGGTGTGGACACTGAAGCTTTCTTT.

This CDR3 reads CASSTGTYEQYF. The DNA for the CDR3 is TGTGCCAGCTCGACAGGTACCTACGAGCAGTACTTC. V usage is TRBV18 and J usage is TRBJ2-7, with D maybe TRBD1 (6 bases). The CDR3 extends over 12 amino acids. Trimming left V 6 bases short and J 2 bases short, with 8 bases between. Germline V gene sequence: CDR1 KGHSH, CDR2 LQKENI.

The chain combines TRBV3-1 (or the pseudogene TRBV3-2) with TRBJ2-3, with 8 positions matching TRBD2. The CDR3 has 17 amino acids. Looked up from germline, CDR1 is LGHDT and CDR2 is YNNKEL (reference sequence). Germline trimming cut 7 bases from V and 4 bases from J; bases unmatched to any gene: 16. CDR3 protein: CASTEAGLVGEADTQYF. In DNA form, the CDR3 reads TGTGCCAGCACCGAAGCGGGACTAGTGGGTGAGGCAGATACGCAGTATTTT.

This sequence joins TRBV6-5 and TRBJ1-2; 10 nucleotides agree with TRBD1. The length of the CDR3 is 13 residues. The V gene's germline CDR1 is MNHEY and CDR2 SVGAGI. V lost 4 bases, J lost 7 bases, and 3 bases stayed unmatched. CDR3 DNA: TGTGCCAGCAGTTGGGACAGGGGAATTGGCTACACCTTC. This gives the protein CASSWDRGIGYTF.

V gene TRBV7-3 combines with J gene TRBJ2-5; TRBD2 matches at 14 bases. J lost 0 bases, V lost 4 bases, and 4 bases had no gene match. Germline V gene lookup returns CDR1 SGHTA and CDR2 FQGTGA. This CDR3 spans 17 amino acids. The chain's CDR3 is CASSSGLAGAYQETQYF. The CDR3 DNA is TGTGCCAGCAGCTCGGGACTAGCGGGGGCCTACCAAGAGACCCAGTACTTC. The variable domain in full, completed from reference TRBV7-3 and TRBJ2-5, reads GAGVSQTPSNKVTEKGKYVELRCDPISGHTALYWYRQSLGQGPEFLIYFQGTGAADDSGLPNDRFFAVRPEGSVSTLKIQRTERGDSAVYLCASSSGLAGAYQETQYFGPGTRLLVL.

The V call is TRBV10-3, the J call TRBJ1-2; 9 positions match TRBD1. The V gene end was trimmed by 0 bases and the J gene end by 2 bases; junction bases not matched to a gene: 7. The CDR3 length is 17 residues. Germline CDR1 and CDR2: ENHRY and SYGVKD. The CDR3: CAISESQATGGNYGYTF. CDR3 DNA: TGTGCCATCAGTGAGTCGCAAGCAACAGGGGGCAACTATGGCTACACCTTC.

The rearrangement links TRBV2 to TRBJ2-5; D is perhaps TRBD2 (6 bases). CDR3 size: 14 residues. Germline assignment: CDR1 SNHLY and CDR2 FYNNEI. Trimming left V 6 bases short and J 4 bases short, with 15 bases between. Here the CDR3 reads CASRVGLGGETQYF. In DNA, the CDR3 is TGTGCCAGCAGGGTGGGACTGGGGGGAGAGACCCAGTACTTC.

The chain recombines TRBV6-2 or TRBV6-3 with TRBJ2-7; weak D call: TRBD2 (6 bases). V lost 0 bases and J 5 bases, leaving 11 bases between the germline ends. CDR3 length: 14 amino acids. In germline, CDR1 is MNHEY, CDR2 SVGEGT. The DNA of the CDR3 is TGTGCCAGCAGTTACTCGCCCTCTAGCGACGAGCAGTACTTC. Protein: CASSYSPSSDEQYF.

A remark on this clone: Mismatch with germline at one junction end may stem from a read error. This rearrangement joins TRBV2 to TRBJ2-1; D gene ambiguous. The CDR3 loop spans 14 amino acids. The germline V gene encodes CDR1 SNHLY and CDR2 FYNNEI. The CDR3 here is CTSKEASSYNEQFF. The CDR3 nucleotides read TGTACCAGCAAGGAAGCGAGCTCCTACAATGAGCAGTTCTTC.

V usage is TRBV7-3 and J usage is TRBJ2-1; no clear D. There are 14 residues in the CDR3. V shed 5 bases and J shed 4 bases, with 12 bases lying between them. In germline, CDR1 is SGHTA, CDR2 FQGTGA. CDR3 in DNA: TGTGCCAGCAGCCGAACCCCAGGTTACAATGAGCAGTTCTTC. It is translated as CASSRTPGYNEQFF.

The chain recombines TRBV7-9 with TRBJ2-5; 8 bases map to TRBD1. J was trimmed by 7 bases and V by 1 base; bases with no gene match: 14. Germline V gene data show CDR1 as SEHNR and CDR2 as FQNEAQ (reference sequence). The CDR3 length is 17 residues. CDR3 in DNA: TGTGCCAGCAGCTTAGTGGTAGTGACAGGGGATCGATGGACCCAGTACTTC. It is translated as CASSLVVVTGDRWTQYF.

The chain uses TRBV7-3 and TRBJ2-1; 7 bases fit TRBD1. Unmatched junction bases numbered 3, after V lost 5 bases and J lost 8 bases. Germline CDR1 SGHTA, CDR2 FQGTGA. CDR3 length equals 12 residues. CDR3 protein: CASSVDRDEQFF. DNA of the CDR3: TGTGCCAGCAGCGTCGACAGGGATGAGCAGTTCTTC. The complete variable domain, with remaining parts taken from reference TRBV7-3 and TRBJ2-1, reads GAGVSQTPSNKVTEKGKYVELRCDPISGHTALYWYRQSLGQGPEFLIYFQGTGAADDSGLPNDRFFAVRPEGSVSTLKIQRTERGDSAVYLCASSVDRDEQFFGPGTRLTVL.

The table lists this clone with a count of one. J is TRBJ1-1 and V is TRBV5-4; TRBD1 matches 7 bases. Germline trimming cut 5 bases from V and 6 bases from J; bases unmatched to any gene: 4. CDR3 size: 12 residues. CDR1 is SGHNT and CDR2 is YYREEE in the germline V gene (reference sequence). The CDR3 is CASRQGGAEAFF. CDR3 coding DNA: TGTGCCAGCAGGCAGGGGGGCGCTGAAGCTTTCTTT.

J is TRBJ2-7 and V is TRBV3-1 (or the pseudogene TRBV3-2); D is unclear. Germline values: CDR1 LGHDT, CDR2 YNNKEL (reference sequence). This CDR3 region has 11 residues. The V end lost 5 bases, the J end lost 3 bases, and 5 bases lay between the germline ends. CDR3 in DNA: TGTGCCAGCAGCTCACTCTACGAGCAGTACTTC. Protein: CASSSLYEQYF.

The chain carries TRBV3-1 (or the pseudogene TRBV3-2) and TRBJ2-7; 7 positions match TRBD1. V lost 8 bases to trimming and J lost 4 bases; unmatched junction nucleotides: 5. Per the germline V gene, CDR1 is LGHDT and CDR2 is YNNKEL (reference sequence). This CDR3 has 12 residues. DNA of the CDR3: TGTGCCAGCGGCCGCAGGGGGTACGAGCAGTACTTC. It translates to CASGRRGYEQYF.